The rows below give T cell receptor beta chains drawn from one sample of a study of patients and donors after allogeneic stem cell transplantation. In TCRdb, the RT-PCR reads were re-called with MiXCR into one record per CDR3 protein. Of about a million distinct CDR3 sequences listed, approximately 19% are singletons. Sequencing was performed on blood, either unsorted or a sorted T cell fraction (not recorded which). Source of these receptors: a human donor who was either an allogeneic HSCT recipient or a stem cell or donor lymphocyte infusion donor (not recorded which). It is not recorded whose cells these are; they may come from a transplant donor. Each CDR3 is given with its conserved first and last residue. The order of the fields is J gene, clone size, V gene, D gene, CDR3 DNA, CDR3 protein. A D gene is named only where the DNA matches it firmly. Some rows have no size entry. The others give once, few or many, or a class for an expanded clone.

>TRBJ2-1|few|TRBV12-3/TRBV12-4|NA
TGTGCCAGCAGTAAATCAGGGGTTCGAAATGAGCAGTTCTTC
CASSKSGVRNEQFF
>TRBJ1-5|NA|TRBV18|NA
TGTGCCAGCTCACCACCGCCAGGTGCTACCAATCAGCCCCAGCATTTT
CASSPPPGATNQPQHF
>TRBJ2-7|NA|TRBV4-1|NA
TGCGCCAGCAGCCATCAAGGACAGCGTTCTTCCTACGAGCAGTACTTC
CASSHQGQRSSYEQYF
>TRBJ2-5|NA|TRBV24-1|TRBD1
TGTGCCACCAGTGACCTGGACAGGGGGCATAGAGAGACCCAGTACTTC
CATSDLDRGHRETQYF
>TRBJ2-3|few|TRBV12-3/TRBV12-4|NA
TGTGCCAGCAGCCTCGAGACTAGGGATACGCAGTATTTT
CASSLETRDTQYF
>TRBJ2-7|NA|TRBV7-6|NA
TGTGCCAGCAGTCCCATGGAGGGGGTACCCTACGAGCAGTACTTC
CASSPMEGVPYEQYF
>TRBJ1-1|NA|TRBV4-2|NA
TGTGCCAGCAGCCAAGATGATCTAAGTAGGGGAATGAACACTGAAGCTTTCTTT
CASSQDDLSRGMNTEAFF
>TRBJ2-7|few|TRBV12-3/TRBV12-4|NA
TGTGCCAGCAGTTTGGGACATACCTACGAGCAGTACTTC
CASSLGHTYEQYF
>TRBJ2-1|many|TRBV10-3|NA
TGTGCCATCAATAGCCTCTCCTACAATGAGCAGTTCTTC
CAINSLSYNEQFF
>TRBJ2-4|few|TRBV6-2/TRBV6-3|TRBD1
TGTGCCAGCAGTTACACAGGGGGAGCCAAAAACATTCAGTACTTC
CASSYTGGAKNIQYF